This T cell receptor (beta chain) is drawn from a study of shared clonotypes between healthy human individuals. Findings and caveats of the study: Rarefaction curves obtained for sorted subsets showed sequencing incomplete despite large depth. A few donors held about 4.5% of naive CD4 clonotypes in common.

This CDR3 is built from 14 residues. V lost 5 bases, J lost 5 bases, and 15 bases lay in between. Germline V CDR1 and CDR2: MNHNS, SASEGT. This was a deep-level run. The protocol was immunoSEQ multiplex PCR, while the TCRdb copy is restricted to in-frame clones and leaves out a portion. The sample has about 670,000 clones; about two thirds are singletons. Concerning this clone: Its matching antigen is unknown.

This TCR came from a woman in her thirties in good health. Sequenced input: memory CD4+ T cells sorted from blood. Subset indicated: CD45RA-negative fraction. The chain uses TRBV6-1 and TRBJ1-2; tentatively, D is TRBD1 (5 bases). DNA of the CDR3: TGTGCCAGCAGTCCTCCGGGGCGATTGTATGGCTACACCTTC. Its translation: CASSPPGRLYGYTF.